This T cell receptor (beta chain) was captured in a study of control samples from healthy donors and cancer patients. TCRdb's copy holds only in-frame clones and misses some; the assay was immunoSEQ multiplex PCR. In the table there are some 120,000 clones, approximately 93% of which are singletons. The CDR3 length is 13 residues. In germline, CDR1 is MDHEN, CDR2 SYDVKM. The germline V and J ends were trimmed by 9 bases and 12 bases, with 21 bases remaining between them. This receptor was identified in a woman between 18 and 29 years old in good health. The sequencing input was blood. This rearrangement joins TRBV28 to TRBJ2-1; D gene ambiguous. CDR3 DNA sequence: TGTGCCAGTAACCCCACCCTCTCAAACCCGCAGTTCTTC. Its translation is CASNPTLSNPQFF.